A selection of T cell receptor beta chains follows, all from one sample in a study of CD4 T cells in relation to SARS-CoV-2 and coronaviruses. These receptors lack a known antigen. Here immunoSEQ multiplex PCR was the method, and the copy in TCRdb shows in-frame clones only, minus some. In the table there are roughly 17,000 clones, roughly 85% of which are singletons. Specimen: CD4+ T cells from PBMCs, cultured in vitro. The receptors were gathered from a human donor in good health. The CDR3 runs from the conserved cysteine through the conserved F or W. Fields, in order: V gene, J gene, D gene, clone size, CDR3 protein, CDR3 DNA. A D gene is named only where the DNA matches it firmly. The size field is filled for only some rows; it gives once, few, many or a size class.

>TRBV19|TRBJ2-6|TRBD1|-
CASSIGTGALGANVLTF
TGTGCCAGTAGTATCGGGACAGGGGCGCTTGGGGCCAACGTCCTGACTTTC
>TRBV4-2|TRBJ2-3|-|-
CASSQDRKDTQYF
TGTGCCAGCAGCCAAGATCGAAAGGATACGCAGTATTTT
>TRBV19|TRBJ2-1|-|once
CASSLRPSTYNEQFF
TGTGCCAGTAGTCTCCGACCGAGTACCTACAATGAGCAGTTCTTC
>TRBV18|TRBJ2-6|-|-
CASSPKQGGFSGANVLTF
TGTGCCAGCTCACCTAAGCAGGGGGGTTTCTCTGGGGCCAACGTCCTGACTTTC
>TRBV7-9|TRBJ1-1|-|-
CASSLGGAMNTEAFF
TGTGCCAGCAGCTTAGGGGGGGCAATGAACACTGAAGCTTTCTTT
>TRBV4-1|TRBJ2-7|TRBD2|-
CASSQISGGASYEQYF
TGCGCCAGCAGCCAAATTAGCGGGGGGGCCTCCTACGAGCAGTACTTC
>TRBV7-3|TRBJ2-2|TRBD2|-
CASSPASGSLTGELFF
TGTGCCAGCAGCCCCGCTAGCGGGAGTTTGACCGGGGAGCTGTTTTTT
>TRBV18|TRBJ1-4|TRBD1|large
CASSPGTVNEKLFF
TGTGCCAGCTCACCAGGGACAGTGAATGAAAAACTGTTTTTT
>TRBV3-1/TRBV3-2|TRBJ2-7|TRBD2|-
CASSQTSGSSEQYF
TGTGCCAGCAGCCAAACTAGCGGGAGCAGCGAGCAGTACTTC
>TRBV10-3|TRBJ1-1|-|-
CAISDSGQLNTEAFF
TGTGCCATCAGTGACTCTGGACAGCTGAACACTGAAGCTTTCTTT
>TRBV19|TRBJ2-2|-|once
CASTPGPQRSGELFF
TGTGCCAGCACCCCGGGACCCCAGAGGTCCGGGGAGCTGTTTTTT
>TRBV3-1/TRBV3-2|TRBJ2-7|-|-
CASSPGYSYEQYF
TGTGCCAGCAGCCCAGGGTACTCCTACGAGCAGTACTTC
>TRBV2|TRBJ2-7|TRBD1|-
CASSSRDRVHEQYF
TGTGCCAGCAGCAGCCGGGACAGGGTCCACGAGCAGTACTTC
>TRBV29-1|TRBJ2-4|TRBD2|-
CSGAKLAGGNVIQYF
TGCAGCGGCGCCAAGCTAGCGGGAGGCAACGTTATTCAGTACTTC
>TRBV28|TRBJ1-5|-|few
CASRGSGGRSYQPQHF
TGTGCCAGCAGAGGAAGCGGGGGTCGATCCTATCAGCCCCAGCATTTT
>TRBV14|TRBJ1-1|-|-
CASSQDMVRTEAFF
TGTGCCAGCAGCCAAGATATGGTACGGACTGAAGCTTTCTTT
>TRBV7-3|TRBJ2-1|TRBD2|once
CASSSGGAQEQFF
TGTGCCAGCAGCTCGGGGGGGGCACAGGAGCAGTTCTTC
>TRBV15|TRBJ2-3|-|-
CATSWTGGTDTQYF
TGTGCCACCAGCTGGACGGGAGGCACAGATACGCAGTATTTT
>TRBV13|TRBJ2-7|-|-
CASSFTSYEQYF
TGTGCCAGCAGCTTCACTTCTTACGAGCAGTACTTC
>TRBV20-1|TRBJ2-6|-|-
CSASEGAGANVLTF
TGCAGTGCTAGTGAGGGGGCTGGGGCCAACGTCCTGACTTTC
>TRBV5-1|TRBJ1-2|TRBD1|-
CASSSSGQGAVGYTF
TGCGCCAGCAGTTCGTCGGGACAGGGGGCGGTTGGCTACACCTTC
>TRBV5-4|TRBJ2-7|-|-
CASSLEADTYEQYF
TGTGCCAGCAGCTTGGAGGCAGACACCTACGAGCAGTACTTC
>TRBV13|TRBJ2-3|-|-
CASSPTFGSSTDTQYF
TGTGCCAGCAGCCCAACTTTCGGGAGTAGCACAGATACGCAGTATTTT
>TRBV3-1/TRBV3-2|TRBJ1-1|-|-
CASSPMGGTEAFF
TGTGCCAGCAGCCCCATGGGAGGCACTGAAGCTTTCTTT
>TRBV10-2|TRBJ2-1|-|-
CASSPGPKDEQFF
TGCGCCAGCAGCCCGGGACCAAAGGATGAGCAGTTCTTC
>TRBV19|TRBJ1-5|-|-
CASSIGWLSNQPQHF
TGTGCCAGTAGTATAGGCTGGTTAAGCAATCAGCCCCAGCATTTT
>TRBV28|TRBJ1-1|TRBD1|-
CASSWDRFGYTEAFF
TGTGCCAGCAGTTGGGACAGGTTTGGTTACACTGAAGCTTTCTTT
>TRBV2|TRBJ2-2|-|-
CASSLRFANTGELFF
TGTGCCAGCAGTTTACGGTTCGCGAACACCGGGGAGCTGTTTTTT
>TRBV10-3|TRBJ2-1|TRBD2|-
CAISESVRELYNEQFF
TGTGCCATCAGTGAGTCAGTGCGGGAGCTCTACAATGAGCAGTTCTTC
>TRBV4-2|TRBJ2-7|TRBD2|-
CASSQDGTSGSYEQYF
TGTGCCAGCAGCCAAGATGGGACTAGCGGGAGTTACGAGCAGTACTTC
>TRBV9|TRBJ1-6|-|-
CASSGGGLDNSPLHF
TGTGCCAGCAGCGGGGGGGGACTTGATAATTCACCCCTCCACTTT
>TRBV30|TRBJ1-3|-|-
CAWSVRRAGNTIYF
TGTGCCTGGAGTGTCCGCAGGGCTGGAAACACCATATATTTT
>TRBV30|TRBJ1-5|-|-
CAWSVLIGIGQPQHF
TGTGCCTGGAGTGTACTCATAGGGATCGGTCAGCCCCAGCATTTT
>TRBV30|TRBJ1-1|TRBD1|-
CAGDRVNTEAFF
TGTGCCGGGGACAGGGTGAACACTGAAGCTTTCTTT
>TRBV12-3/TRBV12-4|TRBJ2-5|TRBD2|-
CASSWGGRQTQYF
TGTGCCAGCAGTTGGGGAGGGCGGCAGACCCAGTACTTC